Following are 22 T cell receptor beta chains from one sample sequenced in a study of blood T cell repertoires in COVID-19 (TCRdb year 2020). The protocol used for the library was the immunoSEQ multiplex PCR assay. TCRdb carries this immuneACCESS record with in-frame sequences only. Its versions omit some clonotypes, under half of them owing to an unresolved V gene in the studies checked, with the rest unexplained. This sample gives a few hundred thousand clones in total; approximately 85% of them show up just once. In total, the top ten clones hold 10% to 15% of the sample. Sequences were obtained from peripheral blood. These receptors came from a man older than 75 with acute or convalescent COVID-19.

CDR3 coding DNA: TGTGCCAGCAGTTTCTCAGGGTCCGACGAGCAGTACTTC. Protein sequence: CASSFSGSDEQYF. The chain joins TRBV28 to TRBJ2-7; D is perhaps TRBD1 (5 bases). This CDR3 spans 13 amino acids. V dropped 3 bases and J dropped 5 bases, with 11 bases sitting between them. Per the germline V gene, CDR1 is MDHEN and CDR2 is SYDVKM.

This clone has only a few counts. As DNA, the CDR3 is TGTGCCAGCAGCCGGAAGGGGGCTTTTTACAATTCACCCCTCCACTTT. Its protein product is CASSRKGAFYNSPLHF. J is TRBJ1-6 and V is TRBV6-2 or TRBV6-3; TRBD1 aligns across 7 bases. The germline CDR1 and CDR2 sequences are MNHEY and SVGEGT. The length of the CDR3 is 16 residues. V lost 6 bases to trimming and J lost 7 bases; unmatched junction nucleotides: 12.

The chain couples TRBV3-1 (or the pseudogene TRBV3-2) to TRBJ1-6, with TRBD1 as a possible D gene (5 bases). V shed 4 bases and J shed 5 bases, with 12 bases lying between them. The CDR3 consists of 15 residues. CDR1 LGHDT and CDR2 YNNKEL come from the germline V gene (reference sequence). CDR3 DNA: TGTGCCAGCAGCCTCGTAGGGGCTAATAATTCACCCCTCCACTTT. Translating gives CASSLVGANNSPLHF.

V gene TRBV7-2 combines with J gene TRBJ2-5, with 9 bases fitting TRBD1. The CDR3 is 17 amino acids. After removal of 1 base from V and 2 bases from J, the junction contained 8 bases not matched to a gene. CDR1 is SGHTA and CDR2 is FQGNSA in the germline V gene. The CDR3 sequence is CASSLENRGQGQETQYF. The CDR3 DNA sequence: TGTGCCAGCAGCTTAGAGAATCGGGGACAGGGACAAGAGACCCAGTACTTC.

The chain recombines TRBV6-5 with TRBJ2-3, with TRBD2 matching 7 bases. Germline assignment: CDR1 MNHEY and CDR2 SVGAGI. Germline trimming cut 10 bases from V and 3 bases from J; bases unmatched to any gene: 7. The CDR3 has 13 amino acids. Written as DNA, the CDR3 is TGTGCCATCACTAGCGCCGGGACAGATACGCAGTATTTT. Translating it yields CAITSAGTDTQYF.

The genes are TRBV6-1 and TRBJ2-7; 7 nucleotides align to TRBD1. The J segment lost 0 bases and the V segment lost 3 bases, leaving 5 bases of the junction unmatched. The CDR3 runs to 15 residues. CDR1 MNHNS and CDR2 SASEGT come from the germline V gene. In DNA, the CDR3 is TGTGCCAGCAGTGATAAGGACAGGACCTCCTACGAGCAGTACTTC. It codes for CASSDKDRTSYEQYF.

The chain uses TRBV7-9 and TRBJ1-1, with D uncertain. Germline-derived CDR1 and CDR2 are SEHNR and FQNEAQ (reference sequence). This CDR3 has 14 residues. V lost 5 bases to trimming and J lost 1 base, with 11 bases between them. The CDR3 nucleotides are TGTGCCAGCAGCCAAACCCGGAGGAACACTGAAGCTTTCTTT. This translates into CASSQTRRNTEAFF.

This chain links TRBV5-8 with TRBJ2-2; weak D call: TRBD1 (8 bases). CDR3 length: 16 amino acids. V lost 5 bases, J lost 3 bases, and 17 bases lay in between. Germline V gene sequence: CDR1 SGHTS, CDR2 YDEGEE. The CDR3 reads CASRRYRGRDTGELFF. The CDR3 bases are TGTGCCAGCAGGCGGTACAGGGGGAGGGACACCGGGGAGCTGTTTTTT.

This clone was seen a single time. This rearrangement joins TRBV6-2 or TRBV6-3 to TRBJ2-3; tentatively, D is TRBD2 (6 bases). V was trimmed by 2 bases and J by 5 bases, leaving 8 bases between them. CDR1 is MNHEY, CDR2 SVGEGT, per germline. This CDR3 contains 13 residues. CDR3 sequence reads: CASSYRRGDTQYF. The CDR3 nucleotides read TGTGCCAGCAGTTACAGGAGGGGAGATACGCAGTATTTT.

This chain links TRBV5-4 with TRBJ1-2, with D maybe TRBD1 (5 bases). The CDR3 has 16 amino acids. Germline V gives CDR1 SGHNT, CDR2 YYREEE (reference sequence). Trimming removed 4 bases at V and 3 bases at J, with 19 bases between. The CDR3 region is CASSPQVGARHYGYTF. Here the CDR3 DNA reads TGTGCCAGCAGCCCCCAGGTAGGGGCGAGGCACTATGGCTACACCTTC.

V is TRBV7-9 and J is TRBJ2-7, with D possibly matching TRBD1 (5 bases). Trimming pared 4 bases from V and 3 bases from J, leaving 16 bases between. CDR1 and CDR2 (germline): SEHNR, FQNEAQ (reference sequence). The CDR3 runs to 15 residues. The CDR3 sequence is CASSSDTRGVYEQYF. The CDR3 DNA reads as TGTGCCAGCAGCTCGGACACCCGAGGAGTCTACGAGCAGTACTTC. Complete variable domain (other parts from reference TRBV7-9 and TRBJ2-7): DTGVSQNPRHKITKRGQNVTFRCDPISEHNRLYWYRQTLGQGPEFLTYFQNEAQLEKSRLLSDRFSAERPKGSFSTLEIQRTEQGDSAMYLCASSSDTRGVYEQYFGPGTRLTVT.

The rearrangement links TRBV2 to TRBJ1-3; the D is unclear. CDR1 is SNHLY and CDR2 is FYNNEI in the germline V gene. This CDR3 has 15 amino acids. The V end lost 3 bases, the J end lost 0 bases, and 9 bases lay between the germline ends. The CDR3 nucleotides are TGTGCCAGCAGTGATGGGCCGCACTCTGGAAACACCATATATTTT. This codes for CASSDGPHSGNTIYF.

The DNA of the CDR3 is TGTGCCAGCAGCCGAGACAGGGCTCGAACCGGGGAGCTGTTTTTT. Amino acids: CASSRDRARTGELFF. The chain joins TRBV3-1 (or the pseudogene TRBV3-2) to TRBJ2-2; 7 positions agree with TRBD1. Germline lookup yields CDR1 LGHDT and CDR2 YNNKEL (reference sequence). This CDR3 spans 15 amino acids. The V gene end was trimmed by 4 bases and the J gene end by 5 bases; junction bases not matched to a gene: 7.

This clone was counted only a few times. In DNA, the CDR3 is TGCGCCAGCAGCGCCGACAGGGGCATCTATGGCTACACCTTC. Translation: CASSADRGIYGYTF. V usage is TRBV5-1 and J usage is TRBJ1-2; 8 bases map to TRBD1. Trimming at V came to 4 bases and at J to 4 bases, leaving 6 bases not matched to a gene. CDR3 length equals 14 residues. CDR1 and CDR2 from the germline V gene are SGHRS and YFSETQ.

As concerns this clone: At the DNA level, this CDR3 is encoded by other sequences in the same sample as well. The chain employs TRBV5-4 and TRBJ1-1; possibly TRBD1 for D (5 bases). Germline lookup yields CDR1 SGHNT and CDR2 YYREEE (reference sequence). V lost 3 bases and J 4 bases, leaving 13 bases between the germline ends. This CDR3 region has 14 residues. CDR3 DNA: TGTGCCAGCAGCTCCCGGGGAGGGACCACTGAAGCTTTCTTT. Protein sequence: CASSSRGGTTEAFF. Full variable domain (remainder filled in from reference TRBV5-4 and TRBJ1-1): ETGVTQSPTHLIKTRGQQVTLRCSSQSGHNTVSWYQQALGQGPQFIFQYYREEENGRGNFPPRFSGLQFPNYSSELNVNALELDDSALYLCASSSRGGTTEAFFGQGTRLTVV.

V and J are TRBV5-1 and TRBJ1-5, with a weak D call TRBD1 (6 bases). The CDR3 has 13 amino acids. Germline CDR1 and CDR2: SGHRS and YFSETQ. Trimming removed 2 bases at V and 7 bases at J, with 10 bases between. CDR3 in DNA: TGCGCCAGCAGCTTAGGGCAGGGGCAGCCCCAGCATTTT. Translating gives CASSLGQGQPQHF.

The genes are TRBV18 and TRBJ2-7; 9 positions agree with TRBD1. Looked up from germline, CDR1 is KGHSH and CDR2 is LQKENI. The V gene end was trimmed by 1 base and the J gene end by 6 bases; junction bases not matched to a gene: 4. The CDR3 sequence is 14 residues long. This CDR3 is CASSPLGQGSEQYF. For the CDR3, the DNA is TGTGCCAGCTCACCACTGGGACAGGGTTCCGAGCAGTACTTC.

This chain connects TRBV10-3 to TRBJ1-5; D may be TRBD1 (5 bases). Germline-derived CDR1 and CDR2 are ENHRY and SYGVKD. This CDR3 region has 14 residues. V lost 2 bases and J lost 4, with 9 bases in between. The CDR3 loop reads CAISEQGPNQPQHF. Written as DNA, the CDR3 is TGTGCCATCAGTGAGCAGGGTCCGAATCAGCCCCAGCATTTT.

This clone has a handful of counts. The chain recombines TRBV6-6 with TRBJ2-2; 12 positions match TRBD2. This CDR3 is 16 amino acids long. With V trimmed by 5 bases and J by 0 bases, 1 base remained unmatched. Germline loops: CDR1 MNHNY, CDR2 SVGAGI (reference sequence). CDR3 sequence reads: CASSTSGGPNTGELFF. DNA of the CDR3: TGTGCCAGCAGTACTAGCGGGGGGCCGAACACCGGGGAGCTGTTTTTT.

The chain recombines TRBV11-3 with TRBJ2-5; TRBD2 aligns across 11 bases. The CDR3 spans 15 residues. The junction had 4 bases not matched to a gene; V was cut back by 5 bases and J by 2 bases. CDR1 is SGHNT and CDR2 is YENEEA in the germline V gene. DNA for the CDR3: TGTGCCAGCAGCCACGGGACTAGCGGACAAGAGACCCAGTACTTC. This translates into CASSHGTSGQETQYF. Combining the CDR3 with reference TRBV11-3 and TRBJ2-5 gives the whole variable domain EAGVVQSPRYKIIEKKQPVAFWCNPISGHNTLYWYLQNLGQGPELLIRYENEEAVDDSQLPKDRFSAERLKGVDSTLKIQPAELGDSAVYLCASSHGTSGQETQYFGPGTRLLVL.

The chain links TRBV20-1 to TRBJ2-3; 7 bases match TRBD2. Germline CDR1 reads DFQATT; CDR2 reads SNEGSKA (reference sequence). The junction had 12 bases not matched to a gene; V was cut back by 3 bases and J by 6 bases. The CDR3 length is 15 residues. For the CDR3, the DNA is TGCAGTGCTAGTGATTTTGCGGGAGTGCGGGATACGCAGTATTTT. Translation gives CSASDFAGVRDTQYF.

CDR3 bases: TGTGCCAGCAGCTTCTGGGCGGGAGAGGGTAATGAGCAGTTCTTC. Residues: CASSFWAGEGNEQFF. The rearrangement uses TRBV7-3 and TRBJ2-1; 7 nucleotides agree with TRBD2. Germline-derived CDR1 and CDR2 are SGHTA and FQGTGA. The CDR3 totals 15 residues. Unmatched junction bases numbered 9, after V lost 3 bases and J lost 7 bases. The whole variable domain, filled in from reference TRBV7-3 and TRBJ2-1, reads GAGVSQTPSNKVTEKGKYVELRCDPISGHTALYWYRQSLGQGPEFLIYFQGTGAADDSGLPNDRFFAVRPEGSVSTLKIQRTERGDSAVYLCASSFWAGEGNEQFFGPGTRLTVL.